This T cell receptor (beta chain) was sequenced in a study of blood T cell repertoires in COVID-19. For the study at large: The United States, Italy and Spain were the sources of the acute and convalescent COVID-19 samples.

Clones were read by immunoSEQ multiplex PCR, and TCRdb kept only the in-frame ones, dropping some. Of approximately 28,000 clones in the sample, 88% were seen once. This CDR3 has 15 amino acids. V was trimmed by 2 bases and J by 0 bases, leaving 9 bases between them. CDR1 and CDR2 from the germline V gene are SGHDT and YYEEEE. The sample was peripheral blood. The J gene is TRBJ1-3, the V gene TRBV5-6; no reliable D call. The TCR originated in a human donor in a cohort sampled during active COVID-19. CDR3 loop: CASSFDVASGNTIYF. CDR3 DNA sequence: TGTGCCAGCAGCTTCGACGTAGCCTCTGGAAACACCATATATTTT.